The clone carrying this T cell receptor beta chain was recorded at least ten times. The antigen is undetermined. MiXCR, run by TCRdb on the RACE reads, gives a single entry per CDR3 protein. The data hold 40,000 to 50,000 distinct CDR3 sequences, with 3.5% to 4% observed a single time. The data stem from a study of human T cells and chemical hapten exposure. Study at large: DPC at 0.01% went onto the upper back in patch tests, read at 6 days.

Time point noted: patch test 1, 2 weeks after DPC sensitization. The treatment was: therapeutic diphenylcyclopropenone sensitization with weekly scalp DPC. Researchers extracted total RNA from unfractionated whole blood. Whole-study results and caveats: Expanded TCRs clustered into significantly more large CDR3 similarity groups than controls, the analysis revealed.

The starting material was whole blood, obtained in connection with sensitization to the hapten diphenylcyclopropenone (DPC). This receptor was taken from a man in his fifties or sixties with alopecia areata. Some clones in this sample may be carry-over from other donors' samples.

This chain's CDR3 is CASTIGGDLNEKLFF. CDR3 nucleotide sequence: TGTGCCAGCACTATAGGGGGGGACTTGAATGAAAAACTGTTTTTT. The chain employs TRBV12-3 or TRBV12-4 and TRBJ1-4, with D perhaps TRBD1 (6 bases). V was cut by 7 bases and J by 5 bases, with 17 bases left in between. This CDR3 is 15 amino acids long.